These T cell receptor beta chains were read from a single sample in a study of T cell responses to AZD1222 COVID-19 vaccine. The repertoire was sequenced with immunoSEQ multiplex PCR; TCRdb's copy has only in-frame clones and lacks some. In the table there are roughly 120,000 clones, approximately 85% of which are singletons. Sequences were derived from peripheral blood, sampled on day 0 of AZD1222 vaccination. All receptors come from an adult in good health. Both conserved end residues are part of each CDR3. The D gene is left open where the match is weak. Only some rows state a clone size, as once, few, many or a class for expanded clones.

V: TRBV2; J: TRBJ1-5; D: .; size: .; CDR3: CASSESHSNQPQHF; DNA: TGTGCCAGCAGTGAAAGTCATAGCAATCAGCCCCAGCATTTT
V: TRBV11-2; J: TRBJ1-3; D: .; size: .; CDR3: CASSLGFTGNTIYF; DNA: TGTGCCAGCAGCTTAGGATTCACTGGAAACACCATATATTTT
V: TRBV10-1; J: TRBJ1-3; D: .; size: .; CDR3: CASPPGCGNTIYF; DNA: TGCGCCAGCCCGCCGGGGTGCGGAAACACCATATATTTT
V: TRBV3-1/TRBV3-2; J: TRBJ1-1; D: .; size: .; CDR3: CASSQVTLNEAFF; DNA: TGTGCCAGCAGCCAAGTAACACTAAATGAAGCTTTCTTT
V: TRBV27; J: TRBJ2-3; D: .; size: .; CDR3: CASSLPGKSTDTQYF; DNA: TGTGCCAGCAGTTTACCAGGGAAAAGCACAGATACGCAGTATTTT
V: TRBV29-1; J: TRBJ1-3; D: TRBD1; size: .; CDR3: CSVEDRVKGNTIYF; DNA: TGCAGCGTTGAGGACAGGGTAAAAGGAAACACCATATATTTT
V: TRBV7-9; J: TRBJ1-6; D: .; size: .; CDR3: CASSRPLGENSPLHF; DNA: TGTGCCAGCAGCCGTCCCCTAGGGGAAAATTCACCCCTCCACTTT
V: TRBV5-5; J: TRBJ2-2; D: TRBD1; size: .; CDR3: CASSFIGLWDRDTGELFF; DNA: TGTGCCAGCAGCTTTATCGGACTGTGGGACAGGGATACCGGGGAGCTGTTTTTT
V: TRBV10-2; J: TRBJ2-5; D: TRBD2; size: .; CDR3: CASRSGGAGETQYF; DNA: TGCGCCAGCAGGAGCGGGGGGGCCGGGGAGACCCAGTACTTC
V: TRBV7-7; J: TRBJ2-5; D: TRBD2; size: .; CDR3: CASSQGSGSRETQYF; DNA: TGTGCTAGCAGCCAGGGGAGCGGGAGTAGGGAGACCCAGTACTTC
V: TRBV19; J: TRBJ1-1; D: .; size: .; CDR3: CASSIGSGRGNTEAFF; DNA: TGTGCCAGTAGTATTGGAAGTGGAAGGGGGAACACTGAAGCTTTCTTT
V: TRBV30; J: TRBJ1-1; D: .; size: .; CDR3: CAWSLTISRNTEAFF; DNA: TGTGCCTGGAGTTTGACCATTTCTCGGAACACTGAAGCTTTCTTT
V: TRBV6-1; J: TRBJ2-1; D: TRBD2; size: .; CDR3: CASSVGLARRYNEQFF; DNA: TGTGCCAGCAGTGTCGGACTAGCGAGACGTTACAATGAGCAGTTCTTC
V: TRBV6-5; J: TRBJ2-7; D: .; size: .; CDR3: CASRGGREQYF; DNA: TGTGCCAGCAGGGGGGGACGGGAGCAGTACTTC
V: TRBV19; J: TRBJ2-1; D: .; size: .; CDR3: CASLSRLGFNEQFF; DNA: TGTGCCAGTCTCTCCCGGCTGGGGTTCAATGAGCAGTTCTTC
V: TRBV12-5; J: TRBJ2-2; D: TRBD1; size: .; CDR3: CASGKGQYTGELFF; DNA: TGTGCTAGTGGTAAGGGACAGTACACCGGGGAGCTGTTTTTT
V: TRBV6-5; J: TRBJ2-7; D: .; size: .; CDR3: CASSDRDRGRYEQYF; DNA: TGTGCCAGCAGCGACCGGGACCGAGGAAGATACGAGCAGTACTTC
V: TRBV3-1/TRBV3-2; J: TRBJ1-1; D: .; size: .; CDR3: CASSLRFTEAFF; DNA: TGTGCCAGCAGCCTCCGATTCACTGAAGCTTTCTTT
V: TRBV7-6; J: TRBJ2-5; D: .; size: once; CDR3: CASSLGGYQETQYF; DNA: TGTGCCAGCAGCTTAGGGGGATACCAAGAGACCCAGTACTTC
V: TRBV12-3/TRBV12-4; J: TRBJ2-3; D: .; size: .; CDR3: CASGQRATDTQYF; DNA: TGTGCCAGCGGCCAGCGGGCCACAGATACGCAGTATTTT
V: TRBV14; J: TRBJ2-3; D: TRBD2; size: .; CDR3: CASSPPSGPSTDTQYF; DNA: TGTGCCAGCAGCCCTCCTAGCGGACCGAGCACAGATACGCAGTATTTT
V: TRBV10-2; J: TRBJ1-2; D: .; size: .; CDR3: CASSDPGQSNYGYTF; DNA: TGCGCCAGCAGTGACCCGGGGCAGAGTAACTATGGCTACACCTTC
V: TRBV7-9; J: TRBJ1-5; D: TRBD1; size: .; CDR3: CASSLQGDQPQHF; DNA: TGTGCCAGCAGCTTACAGGGGGATCAGCCCCAGCATTTT
V: TRBV7-8; J: TRBJ2-7; D: .; size: .; CDR3: CASSLQQTSYEQYF; DNA: TGTGCCAGCAGCCTGCAGCAGACCTCCTACGAGCAGTACTTC
V: TRBV18; J: TRBJ1-1; D: .; size: .; CDR3: CASSPDVGNTEAFF; DNA: TGTGCCAGCTCACCTGACGTGGGGAACACTGAAGCTTTCTTT
V: TRBV9; J: TRBJ1-3; D: TRBD1; size: .; CDR3: CASSVGQGGSGNTIYF; DNA: TGTGCCAGCAGCGTAGGACAGGGTGGCTCTGGAAACACCATATATTTT
V: TRBV19; J: TRBJ1-1; D: .; size: .; CDR3: CASSPESRTEAFF; DNA: TGTGCCAGTAGTCCCGAGTCGCGGACTGAAGCTTTCTTT
V: TRBV6-2/TRBV6-3; J: TRBJ1-1; D: .; size: few; CDR3: CASSYGGGMNTEAFF; DNA: TGTGCCAGCAGTTATGGGGGGGGCATGAACACTGAAGCTTTCTTT
V: TRBV5-5; J: TRBJ2-3; D: .; size: .; CDR3: CASSLATATSTDTQYF; DNA: TGTGCCAGCAGCTTGGCGACAGCGACTAGCACAGATACGCAGTATTTT
V: TRBV6-5; J: TRBJ1-2; D: .; size: .; CDR3: CASSYGAEYGYTF; DNA: TGTGCCAGCAGTTACGGCGCAGAGTATGGCTACACCTTC
V: TRBV11-2; J: TRBJ2-1; D: .; size: few; CDR3: CASSSGNYNEQFF; DNA: TGTGCCAGCAGCTCAGGAAACTACAATGAGCAGTTCTTC
V: TRBV3-1/TRBV3-2; J: TRBJ1-2; D: .; size: .; CDR3: CASSHLRGYGYTF; DNA: TGTGCCAGCAGCCATCTCCGGGGCTATGGCTACACCTTC
V: TRBV27; J: TRBJ1-6; D: TRBD1; size: .; CDR3: CASRSFGTGNNSPLHF; DNA: TGTGCCAGCAGGTCCTTCGGGACAGGGAATAATTCACCCCTCCACTTT
V: TRBV2; J: TRBJ1-5; D: TRBD1; size: .; CDR3: CASRGQGSYSNQPQHF; DNA: TGTGCCAGCCGGGGACAGGGATCTTATAGCAATCAGCCCCAGCATTTT
V: TRBV19; J: TRBJ1-5; D: .; size: once; CDR3: CASSIFTGHQPQHF; DNA: TGTGCCAGTAGTATATTCACGGGGCATCAGCCCCAGCATTTT
V: TRBV19; J: TRBJ2-7; D: .; size: .; CDR3: CASSPDSGTPGVYF; DNA: TGTGCCAGTAGCCCTGATTCCGGGACCCCAGGGGTCTACTTC
V: TRBV7-6; J: TRBJ2-7; D: TRBD2; size: .; CDR3: CASSLTSGGKNEQYF; DNA: TGTGCCAGCAGCTTAACTAGCGGGGGCAAGAACGAGCAGTACTTC
V: TRBV19; J: TRBJ2-1; D: .; size: .; CDR3: CASSIGNEQFF; DNA: TGTGCCAGTAGTATAGGCAATGAGCAGTTCTTC
V: TRBV11-2; J: TRBJ1-2; D: .; size: few; CDR3: CASSLRLGQGFNYGYTF; DNA: TGTGCCAGCAGCTTAAGACTCGGGCAGGGGTTCAACTATGGCTACACCTTC
V: TRBV4-2; J: TRBJ1-2; D: .; size: .; CDR3: CASSQDTQDYGYTF; DNA: TGTGCCAGCAGCCAAGATACTCAGGACTATGGCTACACCTTC
V: TRBV21-1; J: TRBJ2-3; D: .; size: .; CDR3: CASIRGNLAPYTDTQYF; DNA: TGTGCCAGCATCAGAGGGAACCTCGCCCCTTACACAGATACGCAGTATTTT
V: TRBV6-6; J: TRBJ1-6; D: TRBD1; size: .; CDR3: CASSPNRQGGSPLHF; DNA: TGTGCCAGCAGTCCGAATAGACAGGGTGGTTCACCCCTCCACTTT
V: TRBV25-1; J: TRBJ1-2; D: .; size: .; CDR3: CASSFTREGLGYTF; DNA: TGTGCCAGCAGTTTCACACGGGAGGGGTTGGGCTACACCTTC
V: TRBV5-6; J: TRBJ1-1; D: .; size: .; CDR3: CASTWETEAFF; DNA: TGTGCCAGCACTTGGGAAACTGAAGCTTTCTTT
V: TRBV11-2; J: TRBJ1-5; D: .; size: .; CDR3: CASSSSGNRQPQHF; DNA: TGTGCCAGCAGCTCTTCAGGGAACCGTCAGCCCCAGCATTTT
V: TRBV9; J: TRBJ1-2; D: .; size: once; CDR3: CASSGLANYGYTF; DNA: TGTGCCAGCAGCGGCCTAGCTAACTATGGCTACACCTTC
V: TRBV19; J: TRBJ2-6; D: .; size: .; CDR3: CASTLRAGANVLTF; DNA: TGTGCCAGTACCCTAAGGGCTGGGGCCAACGTCCTGACTTTC
V: TRBV6-5; J: TRBJ2-7; D: TRBD2; size: .; CDR3: CASSYSRGTSYEQYF; DNA: TGTGCCAGCAGTTACTCGCGGGGGACGTCCTACGAGCAGTACTTC
V: TRBV7-9; J: TRBJ1-3; D: TRBD1; size: .; CDR3: CASSWDSSGNTIYF; DNA: TGTGCCAGCAGTTGGGACAGCAGTGGAAACACCATATATTTT
V: TRBV7-2; J: TRBJ1-2; D: .; size: .; CDR3: CASRFRQDPFGYTF; DNA: TGTGCCAGCAGATTCCGACAGGATCCTTTTGGCTACACCTTC
V: TRBV11-3; J: TRBJ1-2; D: .; size: .; CDR3: CASSLLDSGYGYTF; DNA: TGTGCCAGCAGCCTCCTGGACAGCGGCTATGGCTACACCTTC
V: TRBV7-3; J: TRBJ2-2; D: .; size: .; CDR3: CASSSVAARGTGELFF; DNA: TGTGCCAGCAGCTCCGTAGCGGCGCGTGGCACCGGGGAGCTGTTTTTT
V: TRBV14; J: TRBJ2-7; D: TRBD1; size: .; CDR3: CASSAAKGTGLYEQYF; DNA: TGTGCCAGCAGCGCAGCCAAAGGGACAGGGTTATACGAGCAGTACTTC
V: TRBV19; J: TRBJ1-1; D: .; size: .; CDR3: CASSIVRNTEAFF; DNA: TGTGCCAGTAGTATCGTTCGGAACACTGAAGCTTTCTTT
V: TRBV3-1/TRBV3-2; J: TRBJ1-3; D: .; size: .; CDR3: CASSPNPGNTIYF; DNA: TGTGCCAGCAGCCCCAACCCTGGAAACACCATATATTTT
V: TRBV7-2; J: TRBJ1-2; D: .; size: .; CDR3: CASSLQVPGYTF; DNA: TGTGCCAGCAGCTTACAGGTCCCTGGCTACACCTTC
V: TRBV18; J: TRBJ2-2; D: TRBD2; size: .; CDR3: CASSPSSERGHTGELFF; DNA: TGTGCCAGCTCACCGTCGAGCGAGCGGGGGCACACCGGGGAGCTGTTTTTT
V: TRBV5-5; J: TRBJ1-2; D: .; size: .; CDR3: CASSLQGNHGYTF; DNA: TGTGCCAGCAGCCTACAGGGAAATCATGGCTACACCTTC
V: TRBV3-1/TRBV3-2; J: TRBJ2-1; D: TRBD2; size: .; CDR3: CASSQGPLAGVRNEQFF; DNA: TGTGCCAGCAGCCAAGGCCCCCTAGCGGGAGTGCGCAATGAGCAGTTCTTC